This T cell receptor beta chain stems from a study of esophageal squamous cell carcinoma tumors (dated by TCRdb to the early 2020s). Looking at the study overall: Principal component analysis with K-means clustering of immunohistochemical values for T-cell and checkpoint markers was used to divide patients into immuno relation high and low groups. The roughly 10 cases yielded roughly 1.7 million total TCRalpha reads and around 1,300,000 total TCRbeta reads, of which approximately 31,000 and 34,000, respectively, were unique. The study aimed to assess TCR repertoire diversity and shared TCR repertoires of T cells within the tumor environment of esophageal squamous cell carcinoma. In Japan, 50 to 55 patients with esophageal squamous cell carcinoma who were treated surgically made up the wider cohort, which included some 21 high and roughly 32 low immuno relation cases. TCR sequencing covered 10 patients: five randomly selected high immuno relation cases and five background-matched low immuno relation cases.

This clonotype was found a few times. Its cognate antigen has yet to be identified. Base qualities were left out, and no much larger clone turns up one base away. Library prep was done by 5' RACE. The PCR step used KAPA HiFi along with constant-region primers for TCRalpha or TCRbeta and a P20EA primer, and a nested second PCR with CA2 or CB2 followed. TCR genes were amplified by unbiased adaptor ligation RT-PCR, with reverse transcription by Superscript III and a polyT18-containing BSL-18E primer. Following second-strand synthesis and blunting, the P10EA/P20EA adaptor was ligated to the 5' end of the cDNA, and NotI digestion was then performed. The first and second PCRs ran approximately 21 cycles of 98°C for 20 s, 65°C for 30 s and 72°C for 1 min. The Nextera XT Index kit v2 Set A was used to index the amplicons, which were pooled in equimolar amounts and quantified with a Qubit 2.0 Fluorometer. Sequencing used the Illumina MiSeq platform with 2x300 bp paired-end reads. Turning to the authors' computational methods: Repertoire Genesis software ver.1.0 assigned each read to V and J genes according to the highest identity with IMGT reference sequences. The CDR3 region was defined as running from Cys104 to Phe118 plus Gly119 and was then translated, while a unique sequence read was defined by a distinct combination of V, J and CDR3 amino acids. Shared V|J combinations were selected when significance was reached in both a Fisher's exact test in edgeR and a Mann Whitney U test. After singletons were removed and 500 repertoire combinations were bootstrapped, the repertoire dissimilarity index was calculated with the R rdi package. The raw public reads went through TCRdb reprocessing: fastp at Q25, MiXCR clone calling, in-frame beta chains kept. Each record represents a unique CDR3 protein, reported with the most common genes and DNA among its rows. For this entry, the V and J calls and clone size follow TCRdb and not the study's own pipeline. The sample table shows about 5,600 distinct CDR3 sequences, and approximately 23% are seen once. Together, the top ten hold more than 25% of the sample.

Via the germline V gene, CDR1 is KGHDR and CDR2 SFDVKD. The CDR3 contains 13 residues, cysteine and phenylalanine counted. The retained sequence is limited to the CDR3, 39 bases, with the frame set at the first base. V loses 6 bases, J loses 6 bases, and the germline ends lie 14 bases apart. Patients who received neoadjuvant chemotherapy or who lacked clinical information were excluded from enrollment. The TCR-sequenced cases shown were male, and subtotal esophagectomy with 2- or 3-field lymphadenectomy was performed in the TCR-sequenced cases shown. RNA was isolated from bulk tumor tissue sections using a Qiagen AllPrep kit, and no T-cell sorting was performed. Small sections of surgically resected tumor tissue were kept in RNAlater reagent at -80 degrees C until RNA was extracted. Beyond this particular receptor, the publication reports: Only a few cases were included in the TCR repertoire analysis, and no investigation at the CDR3 clonotype level was carried out. TCRalpha and TCRbeta chains were sequenced separately, so chain pairing and recognized antigens remained unknown. Total TCR repertoire counts did not differ between groups, but significant repertoire counts were higher in the high immuno relation group. Of the approximately 11 cases, a few showed one dominant TCRalpha VJ recombination along with apparently reduced TCRalpha diversity. Approximately 27 TRAV|TRAJ and about two dozen TRBV|TRBJ combinations, including TRAV13-1|TRAJ22 and TRBV7-9|TRBJ2-7, appeared to be shared among high immuno relation cases. Because TCRalphabeta repertoire variation was large, shared V|J recombination candidates may have been selected by chance.

Sequencing used tumor tissue. The sequence came from a man aged 45 to 79 with esophageal squamous cell carcinoma. The chain couples TRBV24-1 to TRBJ2-7; a tentative D call is TRBD1 (6 bases match). The CDR3: CATSPGHTAEQYF. The nucleotides read TGTGCCACCAGTCCGGGACACACCGCCGAGCAGTACTTC.